This TCR beta chain emerged from a study of cytomegalovirus exposure and HLA in healthy donors. Study-wide results and caveats: Several of the most significant clusters appeared linked to common viral pathogens, based on a later analysis.

CDR1 SGHTA and CDR2 FQGNSA come from the germline V gene. Between the trimmed V and J ends, which lost 1 base and 4 bases, there was a span of 11 bases. This CDR3 has 15 amino acids. Details on this clone: Its target is not known.

Healthy bone marrow donors supplied every sample. PCR involved 60 Vbeta and 13 Jbeta primers. The assay was immunoSEQ multiplex PCR, and TCRdb's table has in-frame clones only and misses some. The sample consists of 150,000 to 200,000 clones, about three quarters of them appearing once. The sequence came from a man aged 35 to 55 in good health and CMV-seronegative. This rearrangement joins TRBV7-2 to TRBJ2-1, with a tentative D call TRBD2 (5 bases). Sequencing was done on a sample of PBMCs. DNA of the CDR3: TGTGCCAGCAGCTTAGAAGGAGGCCCATACAATGAGCAGTTCTTC. Its translation is CASSLEGGPYNEQFF.